Listed below are T cell receptor beta chains from one sample, sequenced in a study of CD4 T cells in relation to SARS-CoV-2 and coronaviruses. Here immunoSEQ multiplex PCR was the method, and the copy in TCRdb shows in-frame clones only, minus some. The data hold some 29,000 clones, with around two thirds observed a single time. No antigen has been assigned to these receptors. Material for sequencing was CD4+ T cells from PBMCs, cultured in vitro. The receptor source for this set is a human donor in good health. Each CDR3 is given with its conserved first and last residue. The order of the fields is CDR3 protein, CDR3 DNA, J gene, V gene, D gene, clone size, CDR3 length. The D gene is left open where the match is weak. Clone size is shown for a subset of rows, as once, few, many or a class of expanded clone.

CDR3aa: CASSLSGGPGYDTQYF; CDR3nt: TGTGCCAGCAGCTTAAGTGGGGGCCCCGGTTACGATACGCAGTATTTT; j_gene: TRBJ2-3; v_gene: TRBV11-2; d_gene: -; abundance: -; len: 16
CDR3aa: CASSHRYRGGTDTQYF; CDR3nt: TGTGCCAGCAGCCACCGCTATCGGGGGGGCACAGATACGCAGTATTTT; j_gene: TRBJ2-3; v_gene: TRBV3-1/TRBV3-2; d_gene: TRBD2; abundance: -; len: 16
CDR3aa: CASSPSGRRGTQYF; CDR3nt: TGTGCCAGCAGCCCTAGCGGGAGAAGGGGTACGCAGTATTTT; j_gene: TRBJ2-3; v_gene: TRBV7-9; d_gene: TRBD2; abundance: -; len: 14
CDR3aa: CASSRRVGISYNEQFF; CDR3nt: TGTGCCAGCAGCCGTCGGGTGGGGATCTCCTACAATGAGCAGTTCTTC; j_gene: TRBJ2-1; v_gene: TRBV5-8; d_gene: -; abundance: -; len: 16
CDR3aa: CASNSGSGSSYNEQFF; CDR3nt: TGTGCCAGCAACTCCGGGAGCGGGAGCTCCTACAATGAGCAGTTCTTC; j_gene: TRBJ2-1; v_gene: TRBV5-6; d_gene: TRBD2; abundance: -; len: 16
CDR3aa: CASSLVRAGFSYNEQFF; CDR3nt: TGTGCCAGCAGCTTAGTTCGAGCGGGGTTCTCCTACAATGAGCAGTTCTTC; j_gene: TRBJ2-1; v_gene: TRBV7-8; d_gene: TRBD2; abundance: -; len: 17
CDR3aa: CAWSPKGKNSPLHF; CDR3nt: TGTGCCTGGAGTCCGAAGGGGAAGAATTCACCCCTCCACTTT; j_gene: TRBJ1-6; v_gene: TRBV30; d_gene: -; abundance: few; len: 14
CDR3aa: CASSQDFGNQPQHF; CDR3nt: TGCGCCAGCAGCCAAGATTTCGGCAATCAGCCCCAGCATTTT; j_gene: TRBJ1-5; v_gene: TRBV4-3; d_gene: -; abundance: once; len: 14
CDR3aa: CASSLSVASPQYF; CDR3nt: TGTGCCAGCAGCCTCAGCGTGGCGTCCCCGCAGTATTTT; j_gene: TRBJ2-3; v_gene: TRBV7-7; d_gene: -; abundance: once; len: 13
CDR3aa: CASSSSSYEQYF; CDR3nt: TGTGCCAGCAGCTCGAGCTCCTACGAGCAGTACTTC; j_gene: TRBJ2-7; v_gene: TRBV5-6; d_gene: -; abundance: few; len: 12
CDR3aa: CASSSAWRRRGSSYEQYF; CDR3nt: TGTGCCAGCAGCTCAGCGTGGCGGCGGAGGGGTAGCTCCTACGAGCAGTACTTC; j_gene: TRBJ2-7; v_gene: TRBV7-6; d_gene: -; abundance: -; len: 18
CDR3aa: CASSQVRGPVEKLFF; CDR3nt: TGCGCCAGCAGCCAAGTAAGGGGGCCGGTGGAAAAACTGTTTTTT; j_gene: TRBJ1-4; v_gene: TRBV4-3; d_gene: TRBD1; abundance: -; len: 15
CDR3aa: CASSQDVYSGGYGYTF; CDR3nt: TGTGCCAGCAGCCAAGATGTCTACTCAGGGGGTTATGGCTACACCTTC; j_gene: TRBJ1-2; v_gene: TRBV14; d_gene: TRBD1; abundance: -; len: 16
CDR3aa: CASSFGHVEEKLFF; CDR3nt: TGTGCCAGCAGCTTCGGACACGTCGAGGAAAAACTGTTTTTT; j_gene: TRBJ1-4; v_gene: TRBV7-9; d_gene: -; abundance: -; len: 14
CDR3aa: CASSQASAEQFF; CDR3nt: TGTGCCAGCAGCCAGGCTAGCGCCGAGCAGTTCTTC; j_gene: TRBJ2-1; v_gene: TRBV3-1/TRBV3-2; d_gene: -; abundance: few; len: 12
CDR3aa: CASSWTGEGAFF; CDR3nt: TGCGCCAGCAGCTGGACAGGGGAAGGAGCTTTCTTT; j_gene: TRBJ1-1; v_gene: TRBV5-1; d_gene: TRBD1; abundance: -; len: 12
CDR3aa: CASSPPPPGQGASGYGYTF; CDR3nt: TGTGCCAGCAGCCCTCCCCCCCCGGGACAGGGGGCTTCTGGCTATGGCTACACCTTC; j_gene: TRBJ1-2; v_gene: TRBV6-2/TRBV6-3; d_gene: TRBD1; abundance: -; len: 19
CDR3aa: CASSVTGTKNIQYF; CDR3nt: TGTGCCAGCAGTGTGACGGGTACCAAAAACATTCAGTACTTC; j_gene: TRBJ2-4; v_gene: TRBV25-1; d_gene: -; abundance: -; len: 14
CDR3aa: CASSIGGTGLGQFF; CDR3nt: TGTGCCAGTAGTATTGGGGGGACAGGGCTGGGGCAGTTCTTC; j_gene: TRBJ2-1; v_gene: TRBV19; d_gene: TRBD1; abundance: -; len: 14
CDR3aa: CASSLYAHAAQYEQYF; CDR3nt: TGTGCCAGCAGCTTATATGCCCATGCGGCACAATACGAGCAGTACTTC; j_gene: TRBJ2-7; v_gene: TRBV7-3; d_gene: -; abundance: -; len: 16
CDR3aa: CSAQGLGYGYTF; CDR3nt: TGCAGTGCTCAGGGTTTAGGCTATGGCTACACCTTC; j_gene: TRBJ1-2; v_gene: TRBV29-1; d_gene: -; abundance: -; len: 12
CDR3aa: CASSRLTGLGVAFF; CDR3nt: TGTGCCAGCAGCCGACTAACAGGGCTCGGAGTGGCTTTCTTT; j_gene: TRBJ1-1; v_gene: TRBV11-2; d_gene: -; abundance: -; len: 14
CDR3aa: CASSPSGGRSYNEQFF; CDR3nt: TGCGCCAGCAGTCCCTCGGGGGGTCGCTCCTACAATGAGCAGTTCTTC; j_gene: TRBJ2-1; v_gene: TRBV4-1; d_gene: TRBD2; abundance: few; len: 16
CDR3aa: CASSRTSGRGFYNEQFF; CDR3nt: TGTGCCAGCAGCCGGACTAGCGGGAGGGGATTCTACAATGAGCAGTTCTTC; j_gene: TRBJ2-1; v_gene: TRBV7-9; d_gene: TRBD2; abundance: -; len: 17
CDR3aa: CASSERQGAGTEAFF; CDR3nt: TGTGCCAGCAGCGAACGACAGGGGGCTGGGACTGAAGCTTTCTTT; j_gene: TRBJ1-1; v_gene: TRBV7-2; d_gene: TRBD1; abundance: -; len: 15